Following are 4 T cell receptor beta chains from one sample sequenced in a study of blood T cells in healthy people across ages. Primed by a sample-barcoded 5' primer and a J-beta primer mix, a second PCR proceeded for roughly 7 to 11 cycles. One entry per CDR3 protein, called by TCRdb with MiXCR from the 5' RACE reads. The table shows roughly 700,000 distinct CDR3 sequences, with roughly 30% occurring only once. Specimen: blood. These receptors came from a woman of 80 years or more in good health.

The chain joins TRBV6-5 to TRBJ2-1, with D perhaps TRBD2 (5 bases). The V end lost 6 bases, the J end lost 5 bases, and 11 bases lay between the germline ends. Germline values: CDR1 MNHEY, CDR2 SVGAGI. The CDR3 loop spans 13 amino acids. The CDR3 spells CASRLGLNNEQFF. The DNA for the CDR3 is TGTGCCAGCAGGCTCGGACTGAACAATGAGCAGTTCTTC.

This clonotype was observed many times. The chain links TRBV20-1 to TRBJ1-2, with 7 bases aligning to TRBD1. CDR1 is DFQATT, CDR2 SNEGSKA, per germline (reference sequence). CDR3 length equals 13 residues. The V and J ends lost 5 bases and 5 bases, in that order; junction bases with no gene match: 8. The CDR3 protein is CSAHKGATYGYTF. The CDR3 region has the DNA TGCAGTGCTCATAAGGGGGCGACGTATGGCTACACCTTC.

The chain uses TRBV11-2 and TRBJ2-3, with 8 bases fitting TRBD2. This CDR3 region has 13 residues. V gave up 5 bases and J gave up 9 bases; unmatched junction bases: 7. CDR1 and CDR2 (germline): SGHAT, FQNNGV. The CDR3 sequence: CASSGGRGVTQYF. The CDR3 DNA follows: TGTGCCAGCAGCGGCGGGCGGGGGGTAACGCAGTATTTT.

This clonotype has ten or more counts. The V and J genes are TRBV30 and TRBJ2-1; TRBD1 might be the D (5 bases). Looked up from germline, CDR1 is GTSNPN and CDR2 is SVGIG (reference sequence). With 4 bases removed from V and 12 bases from J, the gap between germline ends came to 25 bases. This CDR3 is 15 amino acids long. CDR3 loop: CAWTALGRLGLGQFF. In DNA form, the CDR3 reads TGTGCCTGGACCGCTTTGGGGCGGCTTGGGTTGGGGCAGTTCTTC.